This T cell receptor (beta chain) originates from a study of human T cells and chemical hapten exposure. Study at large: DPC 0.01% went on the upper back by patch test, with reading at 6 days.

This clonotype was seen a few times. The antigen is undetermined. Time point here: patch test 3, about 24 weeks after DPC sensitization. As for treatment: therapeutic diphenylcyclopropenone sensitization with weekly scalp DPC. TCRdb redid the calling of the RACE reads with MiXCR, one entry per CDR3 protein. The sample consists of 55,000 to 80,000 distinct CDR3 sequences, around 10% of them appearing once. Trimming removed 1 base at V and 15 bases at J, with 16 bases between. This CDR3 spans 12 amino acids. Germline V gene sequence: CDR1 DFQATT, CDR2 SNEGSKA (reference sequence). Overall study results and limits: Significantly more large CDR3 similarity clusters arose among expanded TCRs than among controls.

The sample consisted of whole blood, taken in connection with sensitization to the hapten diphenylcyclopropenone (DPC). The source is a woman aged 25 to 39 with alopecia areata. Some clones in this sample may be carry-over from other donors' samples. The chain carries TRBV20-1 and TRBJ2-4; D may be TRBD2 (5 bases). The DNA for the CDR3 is TGCAGTGCTAGAGGGGTAGAGGGAAGAGGGTACTTC. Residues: CSARGVEGRGYF.